These T cell receptor beta chains were read from a single sample in a study of cytomegalovirus exposure and HLA in healthy donors. Only in-frame clones appear in the TCRdb table, and some are missing; sequencing was by immunoSEQ multiplex PCR. The sample yields roughly 130,000 clones, 74% seen once. The specimen was PBMCs. Receptor source: a man aged 18 to 30 in good health and CMV-seropositive. CDR3s include the opening cysteine and the closing phenylalanine or tryptophan. The D gene is left open where the match is weak. Expanded clones are given a class, and other clones once, few, many or no size at all.

v_gene: TRBV6-1
abundance: -
j_gene: TRBJ1-1
d_gene: TRBD1
CDR3aa: CASRRQGVTEAFF
CDR3nt: TGTGCCAGCAGAAGACAGGGGGTAACTGAAGCTTTCTTT

v_gene: TRBV19
abundance: -
j_gene: TRBJ2-7
d_gene: TRBD1
CDR3aa: CASSPIGAGTAEYEQYF
CDR3nt: TGTGCCAGTAGTCCCATAGGGGCCGGGACAGCCGAATACGAGCAGTACTTC

v_gene: TRBV7-6
abundance: -
j_gene: TRBJ2-7
d_gene: TRBD1
CDR3aa: CASSSGPGQGNPYEQYF
CDR3nt: TGTGCCAGCAGCTCCGGACCGGGACAGGGGAATCCCTACGAGCAGTACTTC

v_gene: TRBV6-6
abundance: -
j_gene: TRBJ2-7
d_gene: TRBD1
CDR3aa: CASSYGPGQGYEQYF
CDR3nt: TGTGCCAGCAGTTACGGACCCGGACAGGGATACGAGCAGTACTTC

v_gene: TRBV18
abundance: once
j_gene: TRBJ2-3
d_gene: -
CDR3aa: CASSPPYGSASTDTQYF
CDR3nt: TGTGCCAGCTCACCACCCTACGGGTCCGCTAGCACAGATACGCAGTATTTT

v_gene: TRBV7-6
abundance: -
j_gene: TRBJ1-5
d_gene: -
CDR3aa: CASSLPGEPQHF
CDR3nt: TGTGCCAGCAGCTTACCAGGGGAGCCCCAGCATTTT

v_gene: TRBV9
abundance: once
j_gene: TRBJ1-2
d_gene: -
CDR3aa: CASSVGGDYGYTF
CDR3nt: TGTGCCAGCAGCGTAGGCGGGGACTATGGCTACACCTTC

v_gene: TRBV28
abundance: -
j_gene: TRBJ1-5
d_gene: TRBD1
CDR3aa: CASSFLSGQGVQPQHF
CDR3nt: TGTGCCAGCAGTTTCCTATCGGGACAGGGAGTTCAGCCCCAGCATTTT

v_gene: TRBV10-3
abundance: -
j_gene: TRBJ2-1
d_gene: -
CDR3aa: CAISARVDSEKLDNEQFF
CDR3nt: TGTGCCATCAGTGCCCGTGTCGACTCAGAGAAATTAGACAATGAGCAGTTCTTC

v_gene: TRBV28
abundance: -
j_gene: TRBJ2-4
d_gene: TRBD1
CDR3aa: CALGGGNIQYF
CDR3nt: TGTGCCTTAGGGGGCGGAAACATTCAGTACTTC

v_gene: TRBV4-3
abundance: -
j_gene: TRBJ2-7
d_gene: -
CDR3aa: CASSQDSRGFTYEQYF
CDR3nt: TGCGCCAGCAGCCAAGATTCAAGGGGCTTCACCTACGAGCAGTACTTC

v_gene: TRBV5-5
abundance: -
j_gene: TRBJ1-4
d_gene: TRBD1
CDR3aa: CASSVDRRQNEKLFF
CDR3nt: TGTGCCAGCAGCGTGGACAGGAGACAAAATGAAAAACTGTTTTTT

v_gene: TRBV28
abundance: -
j_gene: TRBJ1-4
d_gene: -
CDR3aa: CASSASPVPYEKLFF
CDR3nt: TGTGCCAGCAGTGCCTCCCCAGTTCCTTACGAAAAACTGTTTTTT

v_gene: TRBV4-1
abundance: -
j_gene: TRBJ2-7
d_gene: -
CDR3aa: CASSPRESGTYEQYF
CDR3nt: TGCGCCAGCAGCCCCCGGGAGTCTGGGACCTACGAGCAGTACTTC

v_gene: TRBV6-5
abundance: -
j_gene: TRBJ1-2
d_gene: TRBD1
CDR3aa: CASSSTGANYGYTF
CDR3nt: TGTGCCAGCAGTTCGACAGGGGCTAACTATGGCTACACCTTC

v_gene: TRBV6-5
abundance: -
j_gene: TRBJ1-4
d_gene: -
CDR3aa: CASKIRGTNEKLFF
CDR3nt: TGTGCCAGCAAGATAAGAGGAACTAATGAAAAACTGTTTTTT

v_gene: TRBV20-1
abundance: -
j_gene: TRBJ2-3
d_gene: TRBD1
CDR3aa: CSAEDRGGQYF
CDR3nt: TGCAGTGCTGAGGACAGGGGAGGCCAGTATTTT

v_gene: TRBV7-2
abundance: -
j_gene: TRBJ2-7
d_gene: TRBD2
CDR3aa: CASSLSASSSGAYEQYF
CDR3nt: TGTGCCAGCAGCTTATCCGCGTCTTCTAGCGGAGCCTACGAGCAGTACTTC

v_gene: TRBV5-6
abundance: few
j_gene: TRBJ1-3
d_gene: TRBD1
CDR3aa: CASSLLGTGSPGNTIYF
CDR3nt: TGTGCCAGCAGCTTGTTAGGGACAGGTTCCCCTGGAAACACCATATATTTT

v_gene: TRBV7-2
abundance: -
j_gene: TRBJ2-3
d_gene: TRBD2
CDR3aa: CASSLVTSRTDTQYF
CDR3nt: TGTGCCAGCAGCTTAGTGACTAGCCGAACAGATACGCAGTATTTT

v_gene: TRBV10-2
abundance: few
j_gene: TRBJ2-7
d_gene: -
CDR3aa: CASSEVQHTYEQYF
CDR3nt: TGCGCCAGCAGTGAAGTACAGCATACCTACGAGCAGTACTTC

v_gene: TRBV6-4
abundance: -
j_gene: TRBJ1-1
d_gene: -
CDR3aa: CASSEGPLGAEAFF
CDR3nt: TGTGCCAGCAGTGAGGGTCCTCTCGGGGCTGAAGCTTTCTTT

v_gene: TRBV27
abundance: -
j_gene: TRBJ2-6
d_gene: -
CDR3aa: CASSLAGLSGANVLTF
CDR3nt: TGTGCCAGCAGTTTAGCGGGCCTCTCTGGGGCCAACGTCCTGACTTTC

v_gene: TRBV27
abundance: -
j_gene: TRBJ2-3
d_gene: TRBD2
CDR3aa: CASSRLAGGTDTQYF
CDR3nt: TGTGCCAGCAGCAGACTAGCGGGAGGTACAGATACGCAGTATTTT

v_gene: TRBV5-4
abundance: -
j_gene: TRBJ2-6
d_gene: -
CDR3aa: CASKLRGISGANVLTF
CDR3nt: TGTGCCAGCAAACTTCGGGGGATCTCTGGGGCCAACGTCCTGACTTTC

v_gene: TRBV28
abundance: -
j_gene: TRBJ2-7
d_gene: TRBD1
CDR3aa: CASSFPGQGFHEQYF
CDR3nt: TGTGCCAGCAGTTTCCCGGGACAGGGATTCCACGAGCAGTACTTC

v_gene: TRBV29-1
abundance: -
j_gene: TRBJ2-7
d_gene: TRBD1
CDR3aa: CSASQGQGGGEQYF
CDR3nt: TGCAGCGCTTCCCAGGGACAGGGTGGTGGCGAGCAGTACTTC

v_gene: TRBV10-1
abundance: few
j_gene: TRBJ2-5
d_gene: -
CDR3aa: CASSEAGQETQYF
CDR3nt: TGCGCCAGCAGTGAGGCGGGCCAAGAGACCCAGTACTTC

v_gene: TRBV29-1
abundance: once
j_gene: TRBJ2-6
d_gene: -
CDR3aa: CSTQSSGANVLTF
CDR3nt: TGCAGCACCCAGTCCTCTGGGGCCAACGTCCTGACTTTC

v_gene: TRBV27
abundance: -
j_gene: TRBJ1-4
d_gene: -
CDR3aa: CASSLRLRGEGEKLFF
CDR3nt: TGTGCCAGCAGTTTACGGCTGCGGGGGGAGGGTGAAAAACTGTTTTTT

v_gene: TRBV6-8
abundance: -
j_gene: TRBJ1-1
d_gene: TRBD1
CDR3aa: CASSPRQGGTEAFF
CDR3nt: TGTGCCAGCAGCCCGAGACAGGGGGGCACTGAAGCTTTCTTT

v_gene: TRBV6-5
abundance: -
j_gene: TRBJ1-2
d_gene: TRBD1
CDR3aa: CASSWTGAGYTF
CDR3nt: TGTGCCAGCAGTTGGACAGGGGCTGGCTACACCTTC

v_gene: TRBV19
abundance: -
j_gene: TRBJ2-5
d_gene: -
CDR3aa: CASRGTGYQETQYF
CDR3nt: TGTGCCAGTAGGGGGACTGGGTACCAAGAGACCCAGTACTTC

v_gene: TRBV5-4
abundance: few
j_gene: TRBJ1-2
d_gene: TRBD1
CDR3aa: CASSLAGTGGPGYTF
CDR3nt: TGTGCCAGCAGCTTGGCCGGGACAGGAGGACCTGGCTACACCTTC

v_gene: TRBV5-4
abundance: -
j_gene: TRBJ2-2
d_gene: TRBD1
CDR3aa: CASSLQGADTGELFF
CDR3nt: TGTGCCAGCAGCTTACAGGGGGCGGACACCGGGGAGCTGTTTTTT

v_gene: TRBV2
abundance: -
j_gene: TRBJ1-5
d_gene: TRBD1
CDR3aa: CASRGQGLGPQHF
CDR3nt: TGTGCCAGCAGGGGACAGGGATTAGGTCCCCAGCATTTT

v_gene: TRBV9
abundance: -
j_gene: TRBJ2-3
d_gene: TRBD1
CDR3aa: CASSLGQGSTDTQYF
CDR3nt: TGTGCCAGCAGCCTGGGACAGGGGAGCACAGATACGCAGTATTTT

v_gene: TRBV28
abundance: -
j_gene: TRBJ1-1
d_gene: -
CDR3aa: CASSSPSGSNTEAFF
CDR3nt: TGTGCCAGCAGCAGCCCCTCAGGGTCGAACACTGAAGCTTTCTTT

v_gene: TRBV5-6
abundance: -
j_gene: TRBJ2-1
d_gene: TRBD2
CDR3aa: CASSPPGLAGGPYGNEQFF
CDR3nt: TGTGCCAGCAGCCCCCCCGGGCTAGCGGGAGGCCCATATGGGAATGAGCAGTTCTTC

v_gene: TRBV30
abundance: -
j_gene: TRBJ1-1
d_gene: -
CDR3aa: CVSGGIGLWEAFF
CDR3nt: TGTGTATCGGGAGGGATCGGTCTCTGGGAAGCTTTCTTT

v_gene: TRBV7-2
abundance: -
j_gene: TRBJ1-1
d_gene: -
CDR3aa: CASSPRGRGTPHTEAFF
CDR3nt: TGTGCCAGCAGCCCCCGAGGCAGGGGAACACCGCACACTGAAGCTTTCTTT

v_gene: TRBV9
abundance: -
j_gene: TRBJ2-1
d_gene: -
CDR3aa: CASSPRTSHNEQFF
CDR3nt: TGTGCCAGCAGCCCTCGGACATCCCACAATGAGCAGTTCTTC

v_gene: TRBV5-1
abundance: -
j_gene: TRBJ2-7
d_gene: TRBD1
CDR3aa: CASHFRDRGSAGAYEQYF
CDR3nt: TGCGCCAGCCATTTTCGGGACAGGGGTTCGGCGGGGGCGTACGAGCAGTACTTC

v_gene: TRBV2
abundance: -
j_gene: TRBJ1-2
d_gene: TRBD1
CDR3aa: CASSDGQGFLFGYTF
CDR3nt: TGTGCCAGCAGTGATGGACAGGGGTTCCTTTTTGGCTACACCTTC

v_gene: TRBV5-8
abundance: once
j_gene: TRBJ1-1
d_gene: -
CDR3aa: CASSFVVGVMNTEAFF
CDR3nt: TGTGCCAGCAGCTTCGTAGTAGGGGTAATGAACACTGAAGCTTTCTTT

v_gene: TRBV28
abundance: -
j_gene: TRBJ1-1
d_gene: -
CDR3aa: CASSLRRNTEAFF
CDR3nt: TGTGCCAGCAGTTTGAGGAGGAACACTGAAGCTTTCTTT

v_gene: TRBV29-1
abundance: -
j_gene: TRBJ1-2
d_gene: TRBD1
CDR3aa: CSGRTGQGSYTF
CDR3nt: TGCAGCGGAAGGACGGGACAGGGAAGCTACACCTTC

v_gene: TRBV7-9
abundance: once
j_gene: TRBJ1-1
d_gene: -
CDR3aa: CASSDRRQNTEAFF
CDR3nt: TGTGCCAGCAGCGACCGGAGGCAGAACACTGAAGCTTTCTTT

v_gene: TRBV15
abundance: -
j_gene: TRBJ2-7
d_gene: TRBD1
CDR3aa: CATSRGRTGVAYEQYF
CDR3nt: TGTGCCACCAGCAGAGGGAGGACAGGGGTAGCGTACGAGCAGTACTTC

v_gene: TRBV5-1
abundance: -
j_gene: TRBJ2-3
d_gene: TRBD2
CDR3aa: CASSLVSGGPDTQYF
CDR3nt: TGCGCCAGCAGCTTGGTATCGGGAGGCCCAGATACGCAGTATTTT

v_gene: TRBV6-1
abundance: medium-sized
j_gene: TRBJ2-7
d_gene: TRBD1
CDR3aa: CASSEGDSSYEQYF
CDR3nt: TGTGCCAGCAGTGAAGGGGACAGCTCCTACGAGCAGTACTTC